This entry features one TCR beta chain sequence. The source of the sample is a study of radiotherapy plus CTLA-4 blockade in lung cancer. CDR3 length: 14 residues. Trimming left V 5 bases short and J 7 bases short, with 12 bases between. Per germline, CDR1 SNHLY and CDR2 FYNNEI. Assay used: immunoSEQ multiplex PCR; TCRdb lists only in-frame clones, some missing. This table holds 43,000 or so clones, 73% found once. The chain carries TRBV2 and TRBJ1-6; tentatively, D is TRBD1 (6 bases). This specimen consisted of peripheral blood, obtained from a patient treated with radiotherapy plus ipilimumab. The sequence was obtained from a human donor with non-small cell lung cancer who had a complete response to radiotherapy plus ipilimumab. DNA for the CDR3: TGTGCCAGCAGTCGGACAGTAGACAATTCACCCCTCCACTTT. Residues: CASSRTVDNSPLHF.